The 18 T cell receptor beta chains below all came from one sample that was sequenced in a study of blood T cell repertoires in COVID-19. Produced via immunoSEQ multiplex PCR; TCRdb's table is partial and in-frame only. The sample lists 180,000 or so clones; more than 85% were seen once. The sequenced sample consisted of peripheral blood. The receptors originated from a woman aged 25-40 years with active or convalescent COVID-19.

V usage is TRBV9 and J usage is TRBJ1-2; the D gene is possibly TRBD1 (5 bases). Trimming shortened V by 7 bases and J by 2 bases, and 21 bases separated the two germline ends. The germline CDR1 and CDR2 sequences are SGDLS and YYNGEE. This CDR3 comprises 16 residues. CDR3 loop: CASRDIGGGSNYGYTF. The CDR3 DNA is TGTGCCAGCCGTGACATAGGCGGGGGATCGAACTATGGCTACACCTTC.

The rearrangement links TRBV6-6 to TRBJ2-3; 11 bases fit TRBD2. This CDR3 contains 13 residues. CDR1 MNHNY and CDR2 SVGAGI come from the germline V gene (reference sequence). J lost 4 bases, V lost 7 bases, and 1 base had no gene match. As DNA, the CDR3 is TGTGCCAGCAAACTAGCGGGAGCAGATACGCAGTATTTT. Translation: CASKLAGADTQYF.

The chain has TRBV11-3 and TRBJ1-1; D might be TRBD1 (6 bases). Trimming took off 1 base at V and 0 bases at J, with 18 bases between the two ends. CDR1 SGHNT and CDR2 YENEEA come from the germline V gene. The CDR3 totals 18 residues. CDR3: CASSLGFPTGLMNTEAFF. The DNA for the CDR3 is TGTGCCAGCAGCTTAGGATTTCCTACAGGGCTAATGAACACTGAAGCTTTCTTT.

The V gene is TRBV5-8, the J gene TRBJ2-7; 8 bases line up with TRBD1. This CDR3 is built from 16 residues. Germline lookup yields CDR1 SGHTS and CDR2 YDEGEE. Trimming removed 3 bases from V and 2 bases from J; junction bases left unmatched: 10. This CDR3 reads CASSSHLGQVAYEQYF. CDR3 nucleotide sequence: TGTGCCAGCAGCTCCCACCTGGGACAGGTAGCCTACGAGCAGTACTTC.

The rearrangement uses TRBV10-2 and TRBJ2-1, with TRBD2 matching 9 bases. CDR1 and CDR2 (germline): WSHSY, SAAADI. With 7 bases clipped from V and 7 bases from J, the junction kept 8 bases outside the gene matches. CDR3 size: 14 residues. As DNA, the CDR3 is TGCGCCAGCAAAGGTAGCGGGAGTAGAAATGAGCAGTTCTTC. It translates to CASKGSGSRNEQFF.

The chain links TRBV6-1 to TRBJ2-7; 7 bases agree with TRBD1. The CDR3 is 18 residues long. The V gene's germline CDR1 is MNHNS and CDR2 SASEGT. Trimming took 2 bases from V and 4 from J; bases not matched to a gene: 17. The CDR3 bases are TGTGCCAGCAGTGAATATGGCTTCCAAGGACAGGTTGTGTACGAGCAGTACTTC. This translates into CASSEYGFQGQVVYEQYF.

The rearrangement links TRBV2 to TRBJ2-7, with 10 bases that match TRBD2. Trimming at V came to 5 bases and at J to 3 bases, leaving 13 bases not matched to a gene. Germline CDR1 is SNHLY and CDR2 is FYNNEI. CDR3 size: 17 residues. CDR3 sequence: CASSRRVSSGGHYEQYF. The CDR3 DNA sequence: TGTGCCAGCAGTCGCCGTGTTTCTAGCGGGGGCCACTACGAGCAGTACTTC.

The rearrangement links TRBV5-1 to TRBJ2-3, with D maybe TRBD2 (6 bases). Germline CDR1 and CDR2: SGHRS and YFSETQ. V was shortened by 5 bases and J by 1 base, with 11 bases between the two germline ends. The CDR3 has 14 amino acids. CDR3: CASSRDLGTDTQYF. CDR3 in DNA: TGCGCCAGCAGTCGGGACTTAGGCACAGATACGCAGTATTTT.

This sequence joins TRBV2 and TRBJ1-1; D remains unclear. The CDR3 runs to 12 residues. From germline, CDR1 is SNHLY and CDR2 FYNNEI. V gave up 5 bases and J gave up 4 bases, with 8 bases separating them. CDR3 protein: CASSTSGTEAFF. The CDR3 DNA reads TGTGCCAGCAGTACCAGCGGCACTGAAGCTTTCTTT.

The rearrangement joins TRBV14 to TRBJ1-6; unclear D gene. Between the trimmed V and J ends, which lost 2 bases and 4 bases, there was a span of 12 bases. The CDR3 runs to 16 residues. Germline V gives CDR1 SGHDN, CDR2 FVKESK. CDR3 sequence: CASSQQETDYNSPLHF. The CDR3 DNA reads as TGTGCCAGCAGCCAACAAGAGACTGATTATAATTCACCCCTCCACTTT. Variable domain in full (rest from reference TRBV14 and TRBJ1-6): EAGVTQFPSHSVIEKGQTVTLRCDPISGHDNLYWYRRVMGKEIKFLLHFVKESKQDESGMPNNRFLAERTGGTYSTLKVQPAELEDSGVYFCASSQQETDYNSPLHFGNGTRLTVT.

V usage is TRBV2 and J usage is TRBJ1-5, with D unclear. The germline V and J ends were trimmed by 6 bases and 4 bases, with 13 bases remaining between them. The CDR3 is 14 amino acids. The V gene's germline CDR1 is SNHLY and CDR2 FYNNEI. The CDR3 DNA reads TGTGCCAGCAGGATAGCTGGGTTGAATCAGCCCCAGCATTTT. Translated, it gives CASRIAGLNQPQHF.

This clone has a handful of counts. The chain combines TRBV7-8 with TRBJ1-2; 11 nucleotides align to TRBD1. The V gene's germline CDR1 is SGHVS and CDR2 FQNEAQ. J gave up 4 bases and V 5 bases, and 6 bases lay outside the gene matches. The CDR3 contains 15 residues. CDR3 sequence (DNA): TGTGCCAGCAGCCGGATAGGGACAGGGGGCTATGGCTACACCTTC. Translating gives CASSRIGTGGYGYTF.

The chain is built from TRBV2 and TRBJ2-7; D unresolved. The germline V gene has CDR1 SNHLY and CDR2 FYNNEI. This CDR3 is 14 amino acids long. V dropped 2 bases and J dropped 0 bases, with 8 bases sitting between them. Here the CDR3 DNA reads TGTGCCAGCAGTGAATTGGGCAACTCCTACGAGCAGTACTTC. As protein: CASSELGNSYEQYF. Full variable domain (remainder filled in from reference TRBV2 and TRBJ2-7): EPEVTQTPSHQVTQMGQEVILRCVPISNHLYFYWYRQILGQKVEFLVSFYNNEISEKSEIFDDQFSVERPDGSNFTLKIRSTKLEDSAMYFCASSELGNSYEQYFGPGTRLTVT.

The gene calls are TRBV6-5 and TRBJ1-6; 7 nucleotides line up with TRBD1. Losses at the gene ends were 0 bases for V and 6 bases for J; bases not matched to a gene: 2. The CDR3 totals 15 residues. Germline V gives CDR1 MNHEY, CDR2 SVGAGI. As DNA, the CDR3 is TGTGCCAGCAGTTACTCAAGACAGGGTAATTCACCCCTCCACTTT. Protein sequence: CASSYSRQGNSPLHF.

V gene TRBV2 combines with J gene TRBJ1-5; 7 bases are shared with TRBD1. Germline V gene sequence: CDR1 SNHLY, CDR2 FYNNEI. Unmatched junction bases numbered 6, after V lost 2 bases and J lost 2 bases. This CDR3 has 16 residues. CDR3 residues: CASSETTGAGNQPQHF. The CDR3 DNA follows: TGTGCCAGCAGTGAAACCACAGGGGCGGGCAATCAGCCCCAGCATTTT.

The CDR3 sequence: CASSRTGRGNTIYF. The CDR3 nucleotides are TGTGCCAGCAGTCGGACAGGGAGGGGAAACACCATATATTTT. V usage is TRBV27 and J usage is TRBJ1-3, with TRBD1 matching 8 bases. With V trimmed by 5 bases and J by 4 bases, 4 bases remained unmatched. Germline V CDR1 and CDR2: MNHEY, SMNVEV (reference sequence). The CDR3 is made up of 14 amino acids.

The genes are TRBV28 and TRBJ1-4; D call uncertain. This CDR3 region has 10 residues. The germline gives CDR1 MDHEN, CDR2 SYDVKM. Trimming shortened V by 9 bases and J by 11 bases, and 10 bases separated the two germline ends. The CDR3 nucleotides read TGTGCCAGTCGAGAGAGGAAACTGTTTTTT. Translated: CASRERKLFF. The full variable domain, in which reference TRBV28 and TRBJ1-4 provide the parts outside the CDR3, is DVKVTQSSRYLVKRTGEKVFLECVQDMDHENMFWYRQDPGLGLRLIYFSYDVKMKEKGDIPEGYSVSREKKERFSLILESASTNQTSMYLCASRERKLFFGSGTQLSVL.

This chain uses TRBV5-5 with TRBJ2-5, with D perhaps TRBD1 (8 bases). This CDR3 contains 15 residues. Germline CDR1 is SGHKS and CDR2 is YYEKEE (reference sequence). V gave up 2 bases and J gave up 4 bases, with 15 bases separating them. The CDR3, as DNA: TGTGCCAGCAGCTTACAGGGGGGGCAGCGAGAGACCCAGTACTTC. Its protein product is CASSLQGGQRETQYF.